These T cell receptor beta chains were read from a single sample in a study of T cell responses to AZD1222 COVID-19 vaccine. TCRdb's copy holds only in-frame clones and misses some; the assay was immunoSEQ multiplex PCR. The data contain 100,000 to 150,000 clones, around 94% of them seen just once; the ten biggest clones take up around 6.6%. The material was peripheral blood, obtained on day 0 of AZD1222 vaccination. These receptors all stem from an adult in good health. The CDR3 runs from the conserved cysteine through the conserved F or W. The D gene is left open where the match is weak. Size values are once, few and many counts, or a class for expanded clones, and some rows have none.

TRBJ2-3,TRBV4-2,16,NA,NA,CASSQDFLSSTDTQYF,TGTGCCAGCAGCCAGGACTTTTTATCCAGCACAGATACGCAGTATTTT
TRBJ1-2,TRBV7-9,14,NA,NA,CASSLGTANYGYTF,TGTGCCAGCAGCTTAGGGACAGCTAACTATGGCTACACCTTC
TRBJ1-1,TRBV28,14,NA,NA,CASSLVNPNTEAFF,TGTGCCAGCAGTTTAGTGAACCCGAACACTGAAGCTTTCTTT
TRBJ2-3,TRBV5-1,16,TRBD2,once,CASAGGLLGWTDTQYF,TGCGCCAGCGCGGGGGGACTCCTCGGTTGGACAGATACGCAGTATTTT
TRBJ1-5,TRBV7-9,13,NA,once,CASSLGPHQPQHF,TGTGCCAGCAGCTTAGGGCCCCATCAGCCCCAGCATTTT
TRBJ2-7,TRBV27,15,TRBD2,NA,CASSPRTSGGHEQYF,TGTGCCAGCAGTCCGAGGACTAGCGGGGGCCACGAGCAGTACTTC
TRBJ2-1,TRBV3-1/TRBV3-2,12,TRBD2,NA,CASSQLAGEQFF,TGTGCCAGCAGCCAACTAGCGGGAGAGCAGTTCTTC
TRBJ1-1,TRBV5-4,14,NA,once,CASSPGVGGTEAFF,TGTGCCAGCAGCCCGGGTGTAGGGGGCACTGAAGCTTTCTTT
TRBJ1-2,TRBV6-5,13,TRBD1,NA,CASSSTGRYGYTF,TGTGCCAGCAGCTCGACAGGGCGCTATGGCTACACCTTC
TRBJ2-3,TRBV6-4,16,TRBD1,NA,CASSDQTGAYTDTQYF,TGTGCCAGCAGTGACCAGACAGGGGCCTACACAGATACGCAGTATTTT
TRBJ2-7,TRBV7-3,15,NA,once,CASSSRDSGSYEQYF,TGTGCCAGCAGCTCCCGTGATAGCGGATCCTACGAGCAGTACTTC
TRBJ2-2,TRBV10-2,13,NA,NA,CASVAENTGELFF,TGCGCCAGCGTAGCGGAAAACACCGGGGAGCTGTTTTTT
TRBJ2-7,TRBV18,14,NA,NA,CASSKADSSYEQYF,TGTGCCAGCTCAAAGGCGGATAGCTCCTACGAGCAGTACTTC
TRBJ1-6,TRBV28,12,NA,once,CASSLTPRPLHF,TGTGCCAGCAGTTTAACCCCGCGTCCCCTCCACTTT
TRBJ2-4,TRBV21-1,8,NA,NA,CARTPKYF,TGTGCCAGGACGCCTAAGTACTTC
TRBJ1-2,TRBV5-4,14,TRBD1,NA,CAGGQGPVNYGYTF,TGTGCCGGTGGACAGGGGCCCGTTAACTATGGCTACACCTTC
TRBJ2-7,TRBV7-9,15,NA,NA,CASSPVGPGWEEQYF,TGTGCCAGCAGCCCCGTAGGACCGGGCTGGGAAGAGCAGTACTTC
TRBJ1-3,TRBV4-3,16,TRBD1,NA,CASSPSLQGTGNTIYF,TGCGCCAGCAGCCCCTCGCTACAGGGGACTGGAAACACCATATATTTT
TRBJ1-2,TRBV29-1,14,NA,NA,CSVERGEKNYGYTF,TGCAGCGTTGAGAGGGGCGAAAAAAACTATGGCTACACCTTC
TRBJ2-7,TRBV2,12,TRBD2,NA,CASWTSAYEQYF,TGTGCCAGCTGGACTAGCGCCTACGAGCAGTACTTC
TRBJ1-6,TRBV27,14,NA,NA,CASSPLQGGSPLHF,TGTGCCAGCAGTCCCTTACAGGGAGGGTCACCCCTCCACTTT
TRBJ2-4,TRBV7-2,15,TRBD2,once,CASRLALAGVNIQYF,TGTGCCAGCAGGCTAGCACTAGCGGGAGTTAACATTCAGTACTTC
TRBJ2-7,TRBV7-9,14,NA,few,CASSLDVRAHEQYF,TGTGCCAGCAGCTTAGACGTTAGGGCCCACGAGCAGTACTTC
TRBJ1-3,TRBV7-9,13,NA,NA,CASSSGPGNTIYF,TGTGCCAGCAGCTCAGGCCCAGGAAACACCATATATTTT
TRBJ2-5,TRBV4-1,17,NA,few,CASSQVRRKQTQETQYF,TGCGCCAGCAGCCAAGTTCGGCGGAAGCAAACGCAAGAGACCCAGTACTTC
TRBJ1-4,TRBV7-9,11,NA,NA,CASRVNEKLFF,TGTGCCAGCAGGGTCAATGAAAAACTGTTTTTT
TRBJ2-7,TRBV7-3,14,NA,NA,CASSKSEGLYEQYF,TGTGCCAGCAGCAAAAGCGAGGGCCTCTACGAGCAGTACTTC
TRBJ2-5,TRBV19,15,NA,NA,CASNNPRVGVETQYF,TGTGCCAGTAACAACCCCAGGGTAGGGGTTGAGACCCAGTACTTC
TRBJ2-2,TRBV6-5,15,NA,NA,CASSYSGKNTGELFF,TGTGCCAGCAGTTACAGCGGCAAGAACACCGGGGAGCTGTTTTTT
TRBJ2-1,TRBV19,14,NA,NA,CASSMNGPYNEQFF,TGTGCCAGTAGTATGAATGGCCCCTACAATGAGCAGTTCTTC
TRBJ2-5,TRBV7-2,11,NA,NA,CASSLQETQYF,TGTGCCAGCAGCTTGCAGGAGACCCAGTACTTC
TRBJ2-1,TRBV30,14,NA,NA,CAWRRPGLTNEQFF,TGTGCCTGGCGCCGCCCGGGACTCACGAATGAGCAGTTCTTC
TRBJ1-6,TRBV7-2,16,TRBD1,NA,CASSSRQAGGNSPLHF,TGTGCCAGCAGCTCCCGTCAGGCAGGGGGCAATTCACCCCTCCACTTT
TRBJ2-3,TRBV29-1,13,NA,NA,CSVAEGAADTQYF,TGCAGCGTTGCAGAGGGAGCCGCAGATACGCAGTATTTT
TRBJ1-6,TRBV30,16,TRBD1,NA,CAWRFPGGRTNSPLHF,TGTGCCTGGAGGTTCCCAGGGGGAAGGACAAATTCACCCCTCCACTTT
TRBJ1-5,TRBV5-4,13,NA,NA,CASSLQRNQPQHF,TGTGCCAGCAGTCTACAACGCAATCAGCCCCAGCATTTT
TRBJ2-1,TRBV3-1/TRBV3-2,14,NA,NA,CASSPKHWYNEQFF,TGTGCCAGCAGCCCGAAACACTGGTACAATGAGCAGTTCTTC
TRBJ2-1,TRBV11-2,15,TRBD2,NA,CASSLGLAGYNEQFF,TGTGCCAGCAGCTTAGGACTAGCGGGATACAATGAGCAGTTCTTC
TRBJ2-7,TRBV29-1,15,NA,NA,CSVRASGTPSYEQYF,TGCAGCGTTAGAGCATCCGGGACACCCTCCTACGAGCAGTACTTC
TRBJ2-7,TRBV2,14,NA,NA,CASRRLESSYEQYF,TGTGCCAGCAGGCGGTTAGAGAGCTCCTACGAGCAGTACTTC
TRBJ2-1,TRBV28,17,TRBD2,once,CASSLSGTSGAYNEQFF,TGTGCCAGCAGTTTAAGCGGGACTAGCGGGGCGTACAATGAGCAGTTCTTC
TRBJ2-2,TRBV5-6,14,NA,NA,CASSLGTATGELFF,TGTGCCAGCAGCTTGGGCACGGCCACCGGGGAGCTGTTTTTT
TRBJ1-5,TRBV3-1/TRBV3-2,15,NA,NA,CASSQDPGSGWPQHF,TGTGCCAGCAGCCAAGATCCCGGATCGGGTTGGCCCCAGCATTTT
TRBJ2-1,TRBV27,16,NA,NA,CASSFFARGDYNEQFF,TGTGCCAGCAGTTTTTTTGCGAGGGGGGACTACAATGAGCAGTTCTTC
TRBJ1-1,TRBV6-5,15,NA,NA,CASSSPGTANTEAFF,TGTGCCAGCAGTTCGCCAGGGACGGCGAACACTGAAGCTTTCTTT
TRBJ1-3,TRBV30,12,NA,NA,CAWKRAGNTIYF,TGTGCCTGGAAGAGGGCTGGAAACACCATATATTTT
TRBJ2-5,TRBV21-1,14,NA,NA,CASSTPRGEETQYF,TGTGCCAGCAGCACCCCGCGCGGAGAAGAGACCCAGTACTTC
TRBJ2-1,TRBV25-1,15,TRBD2,NA,CASSDGGRALDEQFF,TGTGCCAGCAGTGATGGCGGGAGGGCCCTGGATGAGCAGTTCTTC